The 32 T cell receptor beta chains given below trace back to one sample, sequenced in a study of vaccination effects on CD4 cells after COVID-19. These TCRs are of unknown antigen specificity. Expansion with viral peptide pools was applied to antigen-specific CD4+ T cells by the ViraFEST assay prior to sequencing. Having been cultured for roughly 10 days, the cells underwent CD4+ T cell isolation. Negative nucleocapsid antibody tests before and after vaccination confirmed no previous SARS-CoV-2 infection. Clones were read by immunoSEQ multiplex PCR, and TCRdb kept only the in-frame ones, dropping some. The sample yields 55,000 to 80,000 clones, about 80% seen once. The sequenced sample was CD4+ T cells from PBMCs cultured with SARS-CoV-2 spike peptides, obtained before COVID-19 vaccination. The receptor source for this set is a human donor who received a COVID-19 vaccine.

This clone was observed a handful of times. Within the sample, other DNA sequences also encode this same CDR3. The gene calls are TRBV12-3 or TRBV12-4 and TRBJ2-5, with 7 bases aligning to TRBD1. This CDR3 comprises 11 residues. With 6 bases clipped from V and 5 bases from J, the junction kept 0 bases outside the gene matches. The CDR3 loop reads CASSRGETQYF. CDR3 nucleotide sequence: TGTGCCAGCAGCAGGGGGGAGACCCAGTACTTC.

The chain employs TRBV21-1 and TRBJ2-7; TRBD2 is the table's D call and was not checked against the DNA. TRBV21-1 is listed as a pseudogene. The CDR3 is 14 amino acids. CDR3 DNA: TGTGCCAGCAGCAAAGGGGCGGGGGTTTTGGTGCAGTACGTC. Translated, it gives CASSKGAGVLVQYV.

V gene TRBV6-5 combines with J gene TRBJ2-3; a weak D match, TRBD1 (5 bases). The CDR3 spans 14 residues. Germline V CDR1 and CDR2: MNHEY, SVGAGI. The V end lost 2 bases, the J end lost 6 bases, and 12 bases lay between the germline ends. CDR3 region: CASSYLDSSDTQYF. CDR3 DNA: TGTGCCAGCAGTTACCTAGACAGTTCGGATACGCAGTATTTT.

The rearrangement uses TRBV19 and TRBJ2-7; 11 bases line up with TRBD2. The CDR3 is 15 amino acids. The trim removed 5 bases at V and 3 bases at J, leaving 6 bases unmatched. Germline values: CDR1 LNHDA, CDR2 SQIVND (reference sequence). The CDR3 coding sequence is TGTGCCAGTAGTCCCGGGACTAGCGGCCTCTACGAGCAGTACGTC. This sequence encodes CASSPGTSGLYEQYV.

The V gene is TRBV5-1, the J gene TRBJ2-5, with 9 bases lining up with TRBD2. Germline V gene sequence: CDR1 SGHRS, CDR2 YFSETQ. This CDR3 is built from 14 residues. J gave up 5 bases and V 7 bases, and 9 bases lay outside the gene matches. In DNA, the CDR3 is TGCGCCAGCGCGCCGGGACTAGCTACGGAGACCCAGTACTTC. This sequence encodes CASAPGLATETQYF. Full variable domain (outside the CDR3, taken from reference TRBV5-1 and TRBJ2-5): KAGVTQTPRYLIKTRGQQVTLSCSPISGHRSVSWYQQTPGQGLQFLFEYFSETQRNKGNFPGRFSGRQFSNSRSEMNVSTLELGDSALYLCASAPGLATETQYFGPGTRLLVL.

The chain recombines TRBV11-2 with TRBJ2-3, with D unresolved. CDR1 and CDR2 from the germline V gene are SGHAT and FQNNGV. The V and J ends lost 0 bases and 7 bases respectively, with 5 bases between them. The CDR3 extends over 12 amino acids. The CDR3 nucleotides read TGTGCCAGCAGCTTAGATGTCTATACGCAGTATTTT. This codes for CASSLDVYTQYF.

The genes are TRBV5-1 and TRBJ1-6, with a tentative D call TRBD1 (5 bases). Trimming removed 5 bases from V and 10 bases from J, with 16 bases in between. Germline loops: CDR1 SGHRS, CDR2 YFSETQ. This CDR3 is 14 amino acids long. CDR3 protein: CASSSDSGDSPLHF. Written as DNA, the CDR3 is TGCGCCAGCAGTTCAGACAGCGGGGACTCACCCCTCCACTTT. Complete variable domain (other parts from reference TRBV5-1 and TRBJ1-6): KAGVTQTPRYLIKTRGQQVTLSCSPISGHRSVSWYQQTPGQGLQFLFEYFSETQRNKGNFPGRFSGRQFSNSRSEMNVSTLELGDSALYLCASSSDSGDSPLHFGNGTRLTVT.

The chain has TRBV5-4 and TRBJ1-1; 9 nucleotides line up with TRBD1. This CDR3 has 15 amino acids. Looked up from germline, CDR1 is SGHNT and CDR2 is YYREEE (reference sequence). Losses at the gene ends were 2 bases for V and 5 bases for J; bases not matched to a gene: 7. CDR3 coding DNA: TGTGCCAGCAGCTTCCCGGGACAGGGCGCGACTGAAGCTTTCTTT. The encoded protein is CASSFPGQGATEAFF.

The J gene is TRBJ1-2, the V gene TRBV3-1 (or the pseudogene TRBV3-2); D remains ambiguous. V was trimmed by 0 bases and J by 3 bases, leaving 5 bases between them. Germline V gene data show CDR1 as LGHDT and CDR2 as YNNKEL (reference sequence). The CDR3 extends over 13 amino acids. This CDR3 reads CASSQESYYGYTF. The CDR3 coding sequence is TGTGCCAGCAGCCAAGAATCCTACTATGGCTACACCTTC.

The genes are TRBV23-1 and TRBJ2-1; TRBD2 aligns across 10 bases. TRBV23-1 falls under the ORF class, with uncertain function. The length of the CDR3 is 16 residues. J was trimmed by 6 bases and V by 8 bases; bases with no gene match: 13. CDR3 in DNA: TGCGCCAGCCAGCGGGGGGGTAGTAGCCCCCCCAATGAGCAGTTCTTC. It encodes CASQRGGSSPPNEQFF.

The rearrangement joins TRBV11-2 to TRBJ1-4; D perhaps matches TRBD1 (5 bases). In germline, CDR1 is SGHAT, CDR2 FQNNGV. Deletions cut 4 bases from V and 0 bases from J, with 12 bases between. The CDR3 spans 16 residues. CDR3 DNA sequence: TGTGCCAGCAGCTCCCGGGGGGGAGCAACTAATGAAAAACTGTTTTTT. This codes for CASSSRGGATNEKLFF.

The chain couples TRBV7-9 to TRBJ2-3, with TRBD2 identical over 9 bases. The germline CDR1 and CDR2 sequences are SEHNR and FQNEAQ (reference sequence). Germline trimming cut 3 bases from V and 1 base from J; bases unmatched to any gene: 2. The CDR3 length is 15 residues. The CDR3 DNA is TGTGCCAGCAGCTTGCGGGGGGGCGGCACAGATACGCAGTATTTT. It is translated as CASSLRGGGTDTQYF. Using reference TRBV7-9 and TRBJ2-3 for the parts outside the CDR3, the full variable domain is DTGVSQNPRHKITKRGQNVTFRCDPISEHNRLYWYRQTLGQGPEFLTYFQNEAQLEKSRLLSDRFSAERPKGSFSTLEIQRTEQGDSAMYLCASSLRGGGTDTQYFGPGTRLTVL.

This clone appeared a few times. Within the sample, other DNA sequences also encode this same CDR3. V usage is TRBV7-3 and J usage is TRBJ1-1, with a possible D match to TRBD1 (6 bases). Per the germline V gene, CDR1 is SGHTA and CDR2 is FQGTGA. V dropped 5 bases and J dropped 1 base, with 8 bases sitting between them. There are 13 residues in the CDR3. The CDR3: CASSQQGNTEAFF. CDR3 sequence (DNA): TGTGCCAGCAGCCAACAGGGGAACACTGAAGCTTTCTTT.

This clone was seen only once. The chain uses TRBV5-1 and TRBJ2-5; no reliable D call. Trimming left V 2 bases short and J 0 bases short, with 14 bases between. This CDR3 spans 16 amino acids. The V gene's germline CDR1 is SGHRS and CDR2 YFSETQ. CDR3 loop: CASSFLNFPYQETQYF. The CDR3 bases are TGCGCCAGCAGCTTCTTGAACTTTCCATACCAAGAGACCCAGTACTTC. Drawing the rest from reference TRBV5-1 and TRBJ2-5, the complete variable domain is KAGVTQTPRYLIKTRGQQVTLSCSPISGHRSVSWYQQTPGQGLQFLFEYFSETQRNKGNFPGRFSGRQFSNSRSEMNVSTLELGDSALYLCASSFLNFPYQETQYFGPGTRLLVL.

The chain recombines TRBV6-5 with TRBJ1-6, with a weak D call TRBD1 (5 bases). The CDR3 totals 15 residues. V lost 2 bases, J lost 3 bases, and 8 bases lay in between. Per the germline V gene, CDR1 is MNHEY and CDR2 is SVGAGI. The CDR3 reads CASSYRQSYNSPLHF. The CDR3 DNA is TGTGCCAGCAGTTACAGACAGAGCTATAATTCACCCCTCCACTTT.

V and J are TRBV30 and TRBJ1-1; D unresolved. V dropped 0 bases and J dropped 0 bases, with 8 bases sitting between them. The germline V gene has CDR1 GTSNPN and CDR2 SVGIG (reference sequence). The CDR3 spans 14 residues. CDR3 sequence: CAWSVPNLNTEAFF. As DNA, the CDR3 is TGTGCCTGGAGTGTACCGAATCTGAACACTGAAGCTTTCTTT.

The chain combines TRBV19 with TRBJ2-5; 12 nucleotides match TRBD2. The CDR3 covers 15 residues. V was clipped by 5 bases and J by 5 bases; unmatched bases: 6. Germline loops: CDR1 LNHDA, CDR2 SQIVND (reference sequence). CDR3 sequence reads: CASSSLAGGYETQYF. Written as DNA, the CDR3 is TGTGCCAGTAGTTCCCTAGCGGGGGGGTACGAGACCCAGTACTTC.

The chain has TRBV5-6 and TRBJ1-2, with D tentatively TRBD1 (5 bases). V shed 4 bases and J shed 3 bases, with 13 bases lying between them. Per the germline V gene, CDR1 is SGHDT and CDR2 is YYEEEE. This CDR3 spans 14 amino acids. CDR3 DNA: TGTGCCAGCAGCGAACTCACAGGATACTATGGCTACACCTTC. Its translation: CASSELTGYYGYTF.

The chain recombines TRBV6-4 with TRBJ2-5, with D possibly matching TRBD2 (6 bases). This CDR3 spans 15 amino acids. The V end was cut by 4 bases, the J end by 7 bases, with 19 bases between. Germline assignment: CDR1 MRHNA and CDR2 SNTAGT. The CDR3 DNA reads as TGTGCCAGCAGTGTGGCATCGACGGGAGTAGTGACCCAGTACTTC. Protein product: CASSVASTGVVTQYF.

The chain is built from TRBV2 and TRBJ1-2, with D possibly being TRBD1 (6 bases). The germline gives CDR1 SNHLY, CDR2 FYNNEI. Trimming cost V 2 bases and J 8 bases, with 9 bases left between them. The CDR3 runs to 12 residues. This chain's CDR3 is CASSEYGGGYTF. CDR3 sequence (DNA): TGTGCCAGCAGTGAATACGGGGGCGGCTACACCTTC.

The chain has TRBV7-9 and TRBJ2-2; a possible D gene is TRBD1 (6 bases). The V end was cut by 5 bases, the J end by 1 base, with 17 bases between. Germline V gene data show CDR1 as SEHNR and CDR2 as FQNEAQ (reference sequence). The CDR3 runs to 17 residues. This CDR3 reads CASSARPRDKNTGELFF. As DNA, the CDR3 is TGTGCCAGCAGCGCCAGGCCCCGGGACAAGAACACCGGGGAGCTGTTTTTT.

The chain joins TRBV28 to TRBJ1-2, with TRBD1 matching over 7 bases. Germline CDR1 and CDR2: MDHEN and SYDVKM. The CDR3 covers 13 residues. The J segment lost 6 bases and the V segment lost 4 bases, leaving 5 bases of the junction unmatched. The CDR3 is CASSWTGGNGYTF. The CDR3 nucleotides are TGTGCCAGCAGTTGGACAGGAGGCAATGGCTACACCTTC.

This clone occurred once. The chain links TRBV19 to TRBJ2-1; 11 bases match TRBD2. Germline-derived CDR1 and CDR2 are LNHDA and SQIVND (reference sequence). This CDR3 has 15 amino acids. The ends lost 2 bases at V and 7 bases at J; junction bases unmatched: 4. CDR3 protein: CASSILAGGRNEQFF. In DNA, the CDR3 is TGTGCCAGTAGTATACTAGCGGGGGGCCGAAATGAGCAGTTCTTC.

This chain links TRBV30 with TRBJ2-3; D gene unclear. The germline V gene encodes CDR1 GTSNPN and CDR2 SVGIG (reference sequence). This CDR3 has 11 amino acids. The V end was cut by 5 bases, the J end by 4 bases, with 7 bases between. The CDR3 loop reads CAWGEPDTQYF. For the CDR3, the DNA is TGTGCCTGGGGCGAGCCAGATACGCAGTATTTT.

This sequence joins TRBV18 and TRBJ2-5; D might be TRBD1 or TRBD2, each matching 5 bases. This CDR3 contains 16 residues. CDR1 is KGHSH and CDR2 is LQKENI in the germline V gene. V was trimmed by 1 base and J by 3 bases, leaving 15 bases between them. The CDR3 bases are TGTGCCAGCTCACCACTGGGGGTGGCGGCGGAAGAGACCCAGTACTTC. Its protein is CASSPLGVAAEETQYF.

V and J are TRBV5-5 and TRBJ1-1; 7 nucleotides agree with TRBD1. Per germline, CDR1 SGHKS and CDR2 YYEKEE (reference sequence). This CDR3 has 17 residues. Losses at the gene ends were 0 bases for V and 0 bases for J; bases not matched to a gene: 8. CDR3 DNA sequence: TGTGCCAGCAGCTTGGTTTTGGTTGGGACAGTGAACACTGAAGCTTTCTTT. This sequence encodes CASSLVLVGTVNTEAFF.

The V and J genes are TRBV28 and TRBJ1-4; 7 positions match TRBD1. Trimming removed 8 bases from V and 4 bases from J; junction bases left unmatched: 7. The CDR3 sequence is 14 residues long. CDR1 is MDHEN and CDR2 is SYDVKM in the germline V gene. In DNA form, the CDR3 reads TGTGCCAGCTCACCGGGACAGTTTAATGAAAAACTGTTTTTT. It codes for CASSPGQFNEKLFF.

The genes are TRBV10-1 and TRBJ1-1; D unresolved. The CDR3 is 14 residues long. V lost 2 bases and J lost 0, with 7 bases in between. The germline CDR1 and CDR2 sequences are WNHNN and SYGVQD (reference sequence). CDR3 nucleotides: TGCGCCAGCAGTGAGGACCCTATGAACACTGAAGCTTTCTTT. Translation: CASSEDPMNTEAFF.

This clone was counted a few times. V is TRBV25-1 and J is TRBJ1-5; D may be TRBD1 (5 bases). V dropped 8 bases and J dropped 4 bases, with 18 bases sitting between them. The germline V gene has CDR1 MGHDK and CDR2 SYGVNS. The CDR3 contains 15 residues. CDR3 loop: CASSWGVSENQPQHF. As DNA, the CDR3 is TGTGCCAGCTCCTGGGGGGTTAGTGAGAATCAGCCCCAGCATTTT.

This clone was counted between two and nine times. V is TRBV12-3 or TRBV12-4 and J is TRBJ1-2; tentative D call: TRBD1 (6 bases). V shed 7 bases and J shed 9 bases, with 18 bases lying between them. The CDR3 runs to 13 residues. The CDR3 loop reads CASTKSGVLSYTF. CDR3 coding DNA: TGTGCCAGCACTAAATCAGGGGTATTGAGCTACACCTTC.

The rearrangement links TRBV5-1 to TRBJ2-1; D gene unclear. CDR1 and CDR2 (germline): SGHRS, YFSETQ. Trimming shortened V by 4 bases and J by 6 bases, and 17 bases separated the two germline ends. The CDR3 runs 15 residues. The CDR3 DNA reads TGCGCCAGCAGCCCCCAAGGATCGGACCGCAATGAGCAGTTCTTC. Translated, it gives CASSPQGSDRNEQFF.

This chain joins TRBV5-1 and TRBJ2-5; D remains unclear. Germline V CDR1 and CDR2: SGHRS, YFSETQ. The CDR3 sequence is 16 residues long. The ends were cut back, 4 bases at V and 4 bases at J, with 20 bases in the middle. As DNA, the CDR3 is TGCGCCAGCAGCCTAAGGACCATTATATCGGGAGAGACCCAGTACTTC. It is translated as CASSLRTIISGETQYF. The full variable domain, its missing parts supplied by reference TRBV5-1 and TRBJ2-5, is KAGVTQTPRYLIKTRGQQVTLSCSPISGHRSVSWYQQTPGQGLQFLFEYFSETQRNKGNFPGRFSGRQFSNSRSEMNVSTLELGDSALYLCASSLRTIISGETQYFGPGTRLLVL.